The present entry profiles one T cell receptor beta chain with its context. Its antigen is undetermined. Germline loops: CDR1 SGHRS, CDR2 YFSETQ. CDR3 length: 17 residues. This sample stems from a study of T cells expressing NK-cell markers. Overall study results and limits: One observes that, in a few donors, these clonotypes were also the leading ones within the CD3+CD56-NKG2C+ fraction. In roughly six donors, dominant CD3+CD56+NKG2C+ clonotypes ranked among the top 10 CD8+ clonotypes.

UMIs accompanied the 5'RACE template switching by which TCR beta cDNA was made. Reanalyzing the 5' RACE reads, TCRdb keeps one entry per CDR3 protein, without DNA. Reported are 550,000 to 600,000 distinct CDR3 sequences; the ten largest clones contain approximately 3.6%. The V and J genes are TRBV5-1 and TRBJ2-7; the TRBD1 assignment by TCRdb is unverifiable without DNA. The sample taken for sequencing was blood T cells: a sorted CD56 or NKG2C T cell subset, CD4+ or CD8+ T cells, or bulk PBMC T cells (not recorded which). This TCR was sampled from a man aged 18 to 29 in good health. CDR3 protein: CASSDRNRGLKTYEQYF.